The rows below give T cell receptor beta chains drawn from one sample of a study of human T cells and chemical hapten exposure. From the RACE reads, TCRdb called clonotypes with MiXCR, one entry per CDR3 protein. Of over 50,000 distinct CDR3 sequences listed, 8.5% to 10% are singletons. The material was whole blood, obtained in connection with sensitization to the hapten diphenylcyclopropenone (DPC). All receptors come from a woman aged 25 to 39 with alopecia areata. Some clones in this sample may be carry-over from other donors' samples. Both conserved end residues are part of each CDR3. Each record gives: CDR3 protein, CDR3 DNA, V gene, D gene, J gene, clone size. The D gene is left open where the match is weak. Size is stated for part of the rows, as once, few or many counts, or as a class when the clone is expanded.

CDR3 protein: CASGLPDTQYF
CDR3 DNA: TGTGCCAGCGGCCTCCCAGATACGCAGTATTTT
V gene: TRBV5-4
D gene: -
J gene: TRBJ2-3
clone size: few

CDR3 protein: CASSPRQGWWNEQFF
CDR3 DNA: TGTGCCAGCAGCCCCCGACAGGGTTGGTGGAATGAGCAGTTCTTC
V gene: TRBV14
D gene: TRBD1
J gene: TRBJ2-1
clone size: many

CDR3 protein: CASSPARRTSGVRNEQFF
CDR3 DNA: TGTGCCAGCAGCCCTGCCCGCCGGACTAGCGGGGTTCGCAATGAGCAGTTCTTC
V gene: TRBV9
D gene: TRBD2
J gene: TRBJ2-1
clone size: -

CDR3 protein: CASSPGGLAKNIQYF
CDR3 DNA: TGCGCCAGCAGCCCCGGTGGGCTAGCCAAAAACATTCAGTACTTC
V gene: TRBV5-1
D gene: -
J gene: TRBJ2-4
clone size: few

CDR3 protein: CASSSGTGSRNQPQHF
CDR3 DNA: TGTGCCAGCAGTTCCGGGACAGGGTCGCGCAATCAGCCCCAGCATTTT
V gene: TRBV6-5
D gene: TRBD1
J gene: TRBJ1-5
clone size: -

CDR3 protein: CASKIGTANEKLFF
CDR3 DNA: TGTGCCAGCAAAATAGGGACAGCTAATGAAAAACTGTTTTTT
V gene: TRBV6-5
D gene: TRBD1
J gene: TRBJ1-4
clone size: -

CDR3 protein: CASSQVLVGDTQYF
CDR3 DNA: TGCGCCAGCAGCCAAGTCCTTGTGGGAGATACGCAGTATTTT
V gene: TRBV4-3
D gene: -
J gene: TRBJ2-3
clone size: few

CDR3 protein: CASSQERTTYGYTF
CDR3 DNA: TGTGCCAGCAGCCAAGAAAGGACCACCTATGGCTACACCTTC
V gene: TRBV3-1
D gene: -
J gene: TRBJ1-2
clone size: few

CDR3 protein: CASSQEALASSYNEQFF
CDR3 DNA: TGCGCCAGCAGCCAAGAAGCACTAGCGAGCTCCTACAATGAGCAGTTCTTC
V gene: TRBV4-3
D gene: TRBD2
J gene: TRBJ2-1
clone size: -

CDR3 protein: CASSHPGGSGGALGSYEQYF
CDR3 DNA: TGTGCCAGCAGCCATCCAGGAGGTAGCGGGGGGGCGTTGGGCTCCTACGAGCAGTACTTC
V gene: TRBV14
D gene: TRBD2
J gene: TRBJ2-7
clone size: -

CDR3 protein: CASMNTEAFF
CDR3 DNA: TGTGCCAGCATGAACACTGAAGCTTTCTTT
V gene: TRBV6-1
D gene: -
J gene: TRBJ1-1
clone size: -

CDR3 protein: CASSQGTANTEAFF
CDR3 DNA: TGTGCCAGCAGCCAAGGGACAGCGAACACTGAAGCTTTCTTT
V gene: TRBV2
D gene: TRBD1
J gene: TRBJ1-1
clone size: few

CDR3 protein: CSVGAGGTEAFF
CDR3 DNA: TGCAGCGTAGGGGCGGGAGGGACTGAAGCTTTCTTT
V gene: TRBV29-1
D gene: -
J gene: TRBJ1-1
clone size: -

CDR3 protein: CASSQEAQLKSQPQHF
CDR3 DNA: TGCGCCAGCAGCCAAGAAGCACAGCTTAAGAGTCAGCCCCAGCATTTT
V gene: TRBV4-3
D gene: -
J gene: TRBJ1-5
clone size: -

CDR3 protein: CASSLVTATNEKLFF
CDR3 DNA: TGCGCCAGCAGCTTGGTTACGGCAACTAATGAAAAACTGTTTTTT
V gene: TRBV5-1
D gene: -
J gene: TRBJ1-4
clone size: many

CDR3 protein: CSVTGTLTDTQYF
CDR3 DNA: TGCAGCGTTACCGGGACTCTGACAGATACGCAGTATTTT
V gene: TRBV29-1
D gene: -
J gene: TRBJ2-3
clone size: medium-sized

CDR3 protein: CASSFGQGGTDTQYF
CDR3 DNA: TGTGCCAGCAGTTTTGGGCAGGGTGGCACAGATACGCAGTATTTT
V gene: TRBV28
D gene: -
J gene: TRBJ2-3
clone size: few

CDR3 protein: CASSFRDSPYEQYF
CDR3 DNA: TGTGCCAGTAGTTTCCGGGACAGTCCCTACGAGCAGTACTTC
V gene: TRBV19
D gene: TRBD1
J gene: TRBJ2-7
clone size: few

CDR3 protein: CASSLYRTGENQPQHF
CDR3 DNA: TGTGCCAGCAGCTTGTATAGGACAGGGGAAAATCAGCCCCAGCATTTT
V gene: TRBV5-6
D gene: TRBD1
J gene: TRBJ1-5
clone size: few